These 18 T cell receptor beta chains originate from one sample sequenced in a study of T cells in tumors after PD-1 blockade (dated by TCRdb to about 2019). Libraries were prepared through the immunoSEQ multiplex PCR assay. TCRdb retrieved this table from immuneACCESS and kept in-frame rearrangements only. Not all clones are present; in checked studies, unresolved V genes account for under half, and no reason is known for the remainder. The sample profile shows approximately 45,000 clones; under 85% of them were found once. Around 9.3% of the sample lies in the top ten. The sequencing here drew on PBMCs, taken before anti-PD-1 therapy. Source of these receptors: a human donor with advanced basal cell or squamous cell carcinoma (not recorded which).

On this clone: Other DNA variants within this sample encode the same CDR3. The chain uses TRBV18 and TRBJ2-1; TRBD1 might be the D (6 bases). This CDR3 has 16 residues. Germline CDR1 KGHSH, CDR2 LQKENI. V was trimmed by 3 bases and J by 4 bases, leaving 16 bases between them. CDR3 loop: CASSPVPGVSYNEQFF. CDR3 DNA: TGTGCCAGCTCACCCGTACCAGGGGTGAGTTACAATGAGCAGTTCTTC.

The chain links TRBV7-2 to TRBJ2-1, with 7 positions matching TRBD2. The ends lost 6 bases at V and 2 bases at J; junction bases unmatched: 7. This CDR3 has 15 amino acids. Germline V gives CDR1 SGHTA, CDR2 FQGNSA. CDR3 sequence reads: CASSPSGVTYNEQFF. In nucleotides, the CDR3 is TGTGCCAGCAGTCCAAGCGGGGTCACCTACAATGAGCAGTTCTTC.

This chain uses TRBV28 with TRBJ1-2; D perhaps matches TRBD1 (6 bases). Per the germline V gene, CDR1 is MDHEN and CDR2 is SYDVKM. This CDR3 contains 12 residues. Trimming stripped 3 bases from V and 7 bases from J, with 9 bases between. The DNA of the CDR3 is TGTGCCAGCAGTTTCAGGGGTGGTGGCTACACCTTC. It yields the protein CASSFRGGGYTF.

This clone has a single count. The V call is TRBV20-1, the J call TRBJ1-6, with a weak D call TRBD1 (5 bases). There are 15 residues in the CDR3. V was shortened by 3 bases and J by 4 bases, with 13 bases between the two germline ends. CDR1 and CDR2 from the germline V gene are DFQATT and SNEGSKA (reference sequence). The CDR3 spells CSASGDRIYNSPLHF. The CDR3 coding sequence is TGCAGTGCTAGTGGTGACAGAATTTATAATTCACCCCTCCACTTT.

The chain joins TRBV2 to TRBJ1-3; 7 positions agree with TRBD1. The ends lost 1 base at V and 0 bases at J; junction bases unmatched: 3. The CDR3 is 16 amino acids. The germline CDR1 and CDR2 sequences are SNHLY and FYNNEI. The CDR3 sequence is CASSEGGQLSGNTIYF. The CDR3 DNA is TGTGCCAGCAGTGAAGGGGGACAGCTCTCTGGAAACACCATATATTTT.

The rearrangement links TRBV28 to TRBJ1-4; D is perhaps TRBD1 (5 bases). Germline lookup yields CDR1 MDHEN and CDR2 SYDVKM. The CDR3 has 13 amino acids. With 3 bases removed from V and 8 bases from J, the gap between germline ends came to 10 bases. The CDR3 DNA reads TGTGCCAGCAGTTTCCCGGGGGGAGAAAAACTGTTTTTT. Protein sequence: CASSFPGGEKLFF.

This clone came up a few times. The genes are TRBV15 and TRBJ1-1, with unresolved D. V was cut by 3 bases and J by 3 bases, with 8 bases left in between. The CDR3 has 13 residues. Germline loops: CDR1 LNHNV, CDR2 YYDKDF (reference sequence). The DNA for the CDR3 is TGTGCCACCAGCAGTAATTGGCACACTGAAGCTTTCTTT. This translates into CATSSNWHTEAFF. The full variable domain, with the rest looked up from reference TRBV15 and TRBJ1-1, is DAMVIQNPRYQVTQFGKPVTLSCSQTLNHNVMYWYQQKSSQAPKLLFHYYDKDFNNEADTPDNFQSRRPNTSFCFLDIRSPGLGDTAMYLCATSSNWHTEAFFGQGTRLTVV.

This chain links TRBV19 with TRBJ2-3; D possibly matches TRBD1 or TRBD2 (5 bases each). The CDR3 has 15 residues. Germline CDR1 is LNHDA and CDR2 is SQIVND (reference sequence). With 5 bases removed from V and 6 bases from J, the gap between germline ends came to 18 bases. CDR3 DNA sequence: TGTGCCAGTAGTCCCTCCGGGACCAGAGGGGATACGCAGTATTTT. This translates into CASSPSGTRGDTQYF.

The rearrangement joins TRBV18 to TRBJ1-3; possible D gene TRBD1, 5 bases. Germline V gives CDR1 KGHSH, CDR2 LQKENI. V dropped 2 bases and J dropped 4 bases, with 24 bases sitting between them. The CDR3 covers 19 residues. CDR3 residues: CASSPLGVQGPTGGNTIYF. The CDR3, as DNA: TGTGCCAGCTCACCATTGGGGGTCCAGGGACCCACCGGGGGAAACACCATATATTTT.

The CDR3 DNA sequence: TGTGCCAGCAGCGTAGGTGGTCAGGATGAAAAACTGTTTTTT. This sequence encodes CASSVGGQDEKLFF. The V call is TRBV9, the J call TRBJ1-4, with unresolved D. CDR1 is SGDLS, CDR2 YYNGEE, per germline. Trimming took off 0 bases at V and 6 bases at J, with 9 bases between the two ends. This CDR3 has 14 residues.

The table lists this clone with a few counts. The chain recombines TRBV3-1 (or the pseudogene TRBV3-2) with TRBJ2-1; 7 nucleotides align to TRBD2. The trim removed 9 bases at V and 1 base at J, leaving 9 bases unmatched. The CDR3 totals 15 residues. The germline CDR1 and CDR2 sequences are LGHDT and YNNKEL (reference sequence). The CDR3 is CASIPSGRSYNEQFF. The CDR3 DNA is TGTGCCAGTATTCCTAGCGGTCGATCCTACAATGAGCAGTTCTTC.

V usage is TRBV6-2 or TRBV6-3 and J usage is TRBJ1-3; 10 nucleotides align to TRBD1. V shed 6 bases and J 2 bases; nucleotides not matched to a gene: 7. Germline values: CDR1 MNHEY, CDR2 SVGEGT. This CDR3 region has 16 residues. The CDR3 DNA reads TGTGCCAGCAGCCCTATGACAGGGGGCCCTGGAAACACCATATATTTT. It yields the protein CASSPMTGGPGNTIYF.

The chain joins TRBV27 to TRBJ2-3; D is uncertain. Germline CDR1 is MNHEY and CDR2 is SMNVEV (reference sequence). V lost 4 bases and J lost 4, with 12 bases in between. The CDR3 consists of 14 residues. CDR3 coding DNA: TGTGCCAGCAGTTCTCCCTTAGTAGCAGATACGCAGTATTTT. This translates into CASSSPLVADTQYF.

The chain is built from TRBV28 and TRBJ2-3; TRBD1 might be the D (6 bases). Germline assignment: CDR1 MDHEN and CDR2 SYDVKM. This CDR3 is built from 14 residues. With 3 bases removed from V and 1 base from J, the gap between germline ends came to 8 bases. CDR3 residues: CASSFPGGTDTQYF. Written as DNA, the CDR3 is TGTGCCAGCAGTTTCCCAGGGGGCACAGATACGCAGTATTTT.

V and J are TRBV6-5 and TRBJ1-2, with D hard to call. Trimming took 6 bases from V and 8 from J, leaving 13 bases between them. The CDR3 runs to 12 residues. Germline CDR1 reads MNHEY; CDR2 reads SVGAGI. The CDR3 reads CASRSGYGGYTF. CDR3 bases: TGTGCCAGCAGATCGGGCTATGGAGGCTACACCTTC.

CDR3 bases: TGTGCCAGCAGCCCAGGGATTGCGACTGAAGCTTTCTTT. The encoded protein is CASSPGIATEAFF. The V gene is TRBV7-8, the J gene TRBJ1-1; tentatively, D is TRBD1 (5 bases). Germline CDR1 SGHVS, CDR2 FQNEAQ. The CDR3 spans 13 residues. The germline V and J ends were trimmed by 5 bases and 5 bases, with 12 bases remaining between them.

CDR3 sequence reads: CASSSPSSWRTGHNSPLHF. Here the CDR3 DNA reads TGTGCCAGCAGCTCCCCGTCCTCTTGGCGGACAGGCCATAATTCACCCCTCCACTTT. V usage is TRBV6-2 or TRBV6-3 and J usage is TRBJ1-6, with 7 bases aligning to TRBD1. CDR1 is MNHEY and CDR2 is SVGEGT in the germline V gene. V lost 6 bases to trimming and J lost 5 bases; unmatched junction nucleotides: 19. The CDR3 is 19 residues long.

This chain links TRBV4-2 with TRBJ2-7; 9 nucleotides line up with TRBD2. Per the germline V gene, CDR1 is LGHNA and CDR2 is YNFKEQ. V trimming: 0 bases; J trimming: 0 bases; junction bases outside the gene matches: 6. There are 17 residues in the CDR3. This CDR3 reads CASSQDGGGGASYEQYF. The CDR3 nucleotides read TGTGCCAGCAGCCAAGATGGAGGCGGGGGGGCCTCCTACGAGCAGTACTTC.